This T cell receptor beta chain was observed in a study of T cells in Graves' hyperthyroidism and ophthalmopathy. This clonotype appeared many times. RNA transcripts served as the template for amplifying TCR beta CDR3 regions. The TCR CDR3 first-round RT-PCR relied on the HTBI primer set. Using its own MiXCR run on the multiplex PCR reads, TCRdb lists one record per CDR3 protein. The table has around 700,000 distinct CDR3 sequences, about a third seen once. The TCR sequence derives from a woman between 35 and 50 years old with Graves' hyperthyroidism. Material for sequencing was blood.

CDR3 loop: CASSPISSGNTIYF. CDR3 coding DNA: TGTGCCAGCAGCCCCATCAGCTCTGGAAACACCATATATTTT. The gene calls are TRBV7-2 and TRBJ1-3, with unresolved D. Trimming stripped 5 bases from V and 0 bases from J, with 8 bases between. The CDR3 is 14 residues long. Germline lookup yields CDR1 SGHTA and CDR2 FQGNSA.